The next 29 T cell receptor beta chains were all read from a single sample in a study of shared T cell receptors in the human thymus. Generated by immunoSEQ multiplex PCR, the TCRdb table keeps only in-frame clones and is missing some. The data contain hundreds of thousands of clones, 70% to 90% of them singletons. These data also formed part of another study, on human thymus T cells.

Sequenced input: thymocytes. These receptors all come from a boy in the first two years of life with a congenital heart defect.

The J gene is TRBJ2-5, the V gene TRBV4-2, with a possible D match to TRBD2 (5 bases). Germline V lookup: CDR1 LGHNA, CDR2 YNFKEQ. The CDR3 runs 18 residues. V was trimmed by 0 bases and J by 2 bases, leaving 19 bases between them. CDR3: CASSQEFLGRRYQETQYF. CDR3 nucleotides: TGTGCCAGCAGCCAAGAATTTCTGGGTCGGAGGTATCAAGAGACCCAGTACTTC.

J is TRBJ2-7 and V is TRBV18; 10 positions match TRBD1. This CDR3 has 15 amino acids. Germline V CDR1 and CDR2: KGHSH, LQKENI. V dropped 3 bases and J dropped 6; count of bases not matched to a gene: 8. In nucleotides, the CDR3 is TGTGCCAGCTCACCTTCCGGGACAGGGGTTTCCGAGCAGTACTTC. This sequence encodes CASSPSGTGVSEQYF.

The chain employs TRBV5-1 and TRBJ2-2; the match to TRBD2 covers 12 bases. Germline CDR1 reads SGHRS; CDR2 reads YFSETQ. CDR3 length equals 17 residues. J gave up 7 bases and V 0 bases, and 7 bases lay outside the gene matches. The CDR3 spells CASSLGRLAGEGGELFF. CDR3 DNA sequence: TGCGCCAGCAGCTTGGGTCGACTAGCGGGAGAGGGCGGGGAGCTGTTTTTT. The full variable domain, rest sourced from reference TRBV5-1 and TRBJ2-2, is KAGVTQTPRYLIKTRGQQVTLSCSPISGHRSVSWYQQTPGQGLQFLFEYFSETQRNKGNFPGRFSGRQFSNSRSEMNVSTLELGDSALYLCASSLGRLAGEGGELFFGEGSRLTVL.

In DNA, the CDR3 is TGTGCCAGCAGCCCCTGGGAGGGGGATGGTGAGCAGTTCTTC. It encodes CASSPWEGDGEQFF. The V gene is TRBV2, the J gene TRBJ2-1; maybe TRBD2 (7 bases). Trimming removed 6 bases at V and 9 bases at J, with 18 bases between. Per germline, CDR1 SNHLY and CDR2 FYNNEI. The CDR3 is 14 amino acids.

The gene calls are TRBV12-5 and TRBJ2-3; 8 bases agree with TRBD2. This CDR3 has 16 residues. The germline V gene encodes CDR1 LGHNT and CDR2 FRNRAP. Germline trimming cut 3 bases from V and 1 base from J; bases unmatched to any gene: 6. The CDR3 region has the DNA TGTGCTAGTGGTTTCCGGACTAGCTCCCGCACAGATACGCAGTATTTT. Its translation: CASGFRTSSRTDTQYF. Full variable domain (missing parts from reference TRBV12-5 and TRBJ2-3): DARVTQTPRHKVTEMGQEVTMRCQPILGHNTVFWYRQTMMQGLELLAYFRNRAPLDDSGMPKDRFSAEMPDATLATLKIQPSEPRDSAVYFCASGFRTSSRTDTQYFGPGTRLTVL.

This sequence joins TRBV7-8 and TRBJ1-3; 8 bases align to TRBD1. Germline loops: CDR1 SGHVS, CDR2 FQNEAQ. The CDR3 is 15 residues long. J lost 7 bases, V lost 4 bases, and 9 bases had no gene match. In DNA, the CDR3 is TGTGCCAGCAGCTCGCCCGGACAGGGAGGCAACACCATATATTTT. Translating gives CASSSPGQGGNTIYF.

The chain employs TRBV6-1 and TRBJ1-2; D gene ambiguous. The germline V and J ends were trimmed by 0 bases and 0 bases, with 14 bases remaining between them. Germline V gene data show CDR1 as MNHNS and CDR2 as SASEGT. The CDR3 length is 17 residues. The CDR3 spells CASSEAGREGSNYGYTF. CDR3 coding DNA: TGTGCCAGCAGTGAAGCGGGAAGGGAGGGCTCTAACTATGGCTACACCTTC.

The rearrangement links TRBV9 to TRBJ2-3; TRBD2 matches 11 bases. Germline CDR1 SGDLS, CDR2 YYNGEE. The CDR3 loop spans 17 amino acids. J was trimmed by 4 bases and V by 4 bases; bases with no gene match: 11. The CDR3 spells CASSPRTSGLTPDTQYF. DNA of the CDR3: TGTGCCAGCAGCCCCCGGACTAGCGGGTTGACCCCAGATACGCAGTATTTT.

The CDR3 spells CASSWARTDYGYTF. As DNA, the CDR3 is TGTGCCAGCAGTTGGGCACGGACTGACTATGGCTACACCTTC. The rearrangement joins TRBV28 to TRBJ1-2; D unresolved. CDR1 is MDHEN, CDR2 SYDVKM, per germline. The CDR3 sequence is 14 residues long. With 4 bases removed from V and 3 bases from J, the gap between germline ends came to 12 bases.

The rearrangement joins TRBV7-9 to TRBJ2-3; the match to TRBD2 covers 8 bases. The CDR3 length is 15 residues. Unmatched junction bases numbered 7, after V lost 3 bases and J lost 5 bases. Germline CDR1 and CDR2: SEHNR and FQNEAQ (reference sequence). DNA for the CDR3: TGTGCCAGCAGCTTTAGCGGGATTCCCGAAGATACGCAGTATTTT. Translating it yields CASSFSGIPEDTQYF. Looking up the rest from reference TRBV7-9 and TRBJ2-3 gives the full variable domain: DTGVSQNPRHKITKRGQNVTFRCDPISEHNRLYWYRQTLGQGPEFLTYFQNEAQLEKSRLLSDRFSAERPKGSFSTLEIQRTEQGDSAMYLCASSFSGIPEDTQYFGPGTRLTVL.

The DNA of the CDR3 is TGTGCCAGCAGTGAATGGACAGGGGACTCTGGAAACACCATATATTTT. Amino acids: CASSEWTGDSGNTIYF. This chain links TRBV6-1 with TRBJ1-3, with 9 bases lining up with TRBD1. Germline CDR1 reads MNHNS; CDR2 reads SASEGT. This CDR3 is built from 16 residues. The trim removed 2 bases at V and 0 bases at J, leaving 2 bases unmatched.

The rearrangement links TRBV15 to TRBJ1-5; possible D gene TRBD1, 6 bases. The CDR3 spans 16 residues. CDR1 is LNHNV, CDR2 YYDKDF, per germline (reference sequence). Trimming took off 5 bases at V and 0 bases at J, with 14 bases between the two ends. The CDR3 here is CATSLRDTDSNQPQHF. CDR3 DNA sequence: TGTGCCACCAGCCTCCGGGACACGGATAGCAATCAGCCCCAGCATTTT.

This clone appeared a single time. The J gene is TRBJ2-6, the V gene TRBV27; 8 positions match TRBD1. Germline CDR1 reads MNHEY; CDR2 reads SMNVEV (reference sequence). The length of the CDR3 is 17 residues. V shed 5 bases, J shed 0 bases, and the junction held 6 bases outside the gene matches. CDR3 in DNA: TGTGCCAGCAGTCGACAGGGGTCCCCCTCTGGGGCCAACGTCCTGACTTTC. As protein: CASSRQGSPSGANVLTF.

This clone was counted once. The chain uses TRBV5-6 and TRBJ2-7, with TRBD2 matching 8 bases. The CDR3 runs to 17 residues. The trim removed 3 bases at V and 5 bases at J, leaving 16 bases unmatched. The germline gives CDR1 SGHDT, CDR2 YYEEEE. CDR3: CASSSPASGLYPDEQYF. The CDR3 DNA is TGTGCCAGCAGCTCCCCAGCTAGCGGGTTGTACCCCGACGAGCAGTACTTC.

CDR3 loop: CASSLLVNEQFF. Written as DNA, the CDR3 is TGTGCCAGCAGTTTACTAGTCAATGAGCAGTTCTTC. The V call is TRBV28, the J call TRBJ2-1; the D is unclear. The V end was cut by 2 bases, the J end by 6 bases, with 5 bases between. Per the germline V gene, CDR1 is MDHEN and CDR2 is SYDVKM. The CDR3 has 12 amino acids. Drawing the rest from reference TRBV28 and TRBJ2-1, the complete variable domain is DVKVTQSSRYLVKRTGEKVFLECVQDMDHENMFWYRQDPGLGLRLIYFSYDVKMKEKGDIPEGYSVSREKKERFSLILESASTNQTSMYLCASSLLVNEQFFGPGTRLTVL.

The rearrangement uses TRBV5-6 and TRBJ2-1, with 7 bases aligning to TRBD1. Germline CDR1 reads SGHDT; CDR2 reads YYEEEE. The CDR3 spans 18 residues. V shed 4 bases, J shed 0 bases, and the junction held 13 bases outside the gene matches. The CDR3 is CASSPKDRAKSSYNEQFF. In DNA, the CDR3 is TGTGCCAGCAGCCCTAAAGACAGGGCCAAGAGCTCCTACAATGAGCAGTTCTTC.

The genes are TRBV27 and TRBJ2-2, with 10 positions matching TRBD2. Germline V gene sequence: CDR1 MNHEY, CDR2 SMNVEV (reference sequence). The V segment lost 3 bases and the J segment 4 bases; nucleotides outside the gene matches: 8. The CDR3 loop spans 17 amino acids. The CDR3 DNA reads TGTGCCAGCAGTTTGGTGAGCGGGAGGGCAGGCACCGGGGAGCTGTTTTTT. Its protein is CASSLVSGRAGTGELFF.

This rearrangement joins TRBV6-4 to TRBJ2-7, with TRBD1 matching 9 bases. V gave up 2 bases and J gave up 7 bases; unmatched junction bases: 6. The CDR3 totals 14 residues. CDR1 is MRHNA and CDR2 is SNTAGT in the germline V gene. CDR3 coding DNA: TGTGCCAGCAGTGACGGGGGACAGGGAAGAGAGCAGTACTTC. Protein: CASSDGGQGREQYF.

This chain joins TRBV10-2 and TRBJ1-4; 9 nucleotides line up with TRBD1. The trim removed 8 bases at V and 5 bases at J, leaving 3 bases unmatched. Per germline, CDR1 WSHSY and CDR2 SAAADI. This CDR3 contains 13 residues. The CDR3 reads CASQDRGNEKLFF. CDR3 sequence (DNA): TGCGCCAGCCAGGACAGGGGAAATGAAAAACTGTTTTTT.

The sample holds one count of this clone. V gene TRBV2 combines with J gene TRBJ2-2, with 7 bases lining up with TRBD1. Germline V gene sequence: CDR1 SNHLY, CDR2 FYNNEI. The CDR3 is 15 residues long. V shed 8 bases and J 3 bases; nucleotides not matched to a gene: 9. For the CDR3, the DNA is TGTGCCAGCCGAGCGACAGGGTCGCACACCGGGGAGCTGTTTTTT. Translated: CASRATGSHTGELFF. The whole variable domain, remainder taken from reference TRBV2 and TRBJ2-2, is EPEVTQTPSHQVTQMGQEVILRCVPISNHLYFYWYRQILGQKVEFLVSFYNNEISEKSEIFDDQFSVERPDGSNFTLKIRSTKLEDSAMYFCASRATGSHTGELFFGEGSRLTVL.

CDR3 in amino acids: CASIQQATSHTEAFF. CDR3 nucleotide sequence: TGTGCCAGCATCCAACAGGCCACATCGCACACTGAAGCTTTCTTT. The chain couples TRBV6-5 to TRBJ1-1; a weak D match, TRBD1 (5 bases). This CDR3 has 15 amino acids. Trimming took 7 bases from V and 3 from J, leaving 18 bases between them. From germline, CDR1 is MNHEY and CDR2 SVGAGI.

The V gene is TRBV25-1, the J gene TRBJ2-5; a possible D gene is TRBD2 (5 bases). With 8 bases removed from V and 4 bases from J, the gap between germline ends came to 14 bases. Germline V gives CDR1 MGHDK, CDR2 SYGVNS. The CDR3 loop spans 13 amino acids. CDR3 region: CASGVTEGETQYF. Written as DNA, the CDR3 is TGTGCCAGCGGTGTGACCGAGGGAGAGACCCAGTACTTC.

The rearrangement links TRBV14 to TRBJ2-3; 13 bases agree with TRBD2. The germline CDR1 and CDR2 sequences are SGHDN and FVKESK. Trimming cost V 4 bases and J 2 bases; bases outside gene matches: 15. CDR3 length: 20 residues. CDR3 bases: TGTGCCAGCAGCCCCCGATGGGGACTAGCGGGGACCACTTCCACAGATACGCAGTATTTT. Protein: CASSPRWGLAGTTSTDTQYF. Full variable domain (rest looked up from reference TRBV14 and TRBJ2-3): EAGVTQFPSHSVIEKGQTVTLRCDPISGHDNLYWYRRVMGKEIKFLLHFVKESKQDESGMPNNRFLAERTGGTYSTLKVQPAELEDSGVYFCASSPRWGLAGTTSTDTQYFGPGTRLTVL.

The chain uses TRBV5-1 and TRBJ2-7, with 10 bases matching TRBD1. The CDR3 sequence is 17 residues long. Germline lookup yields CDR1 SGHRS and CDR2 YFSETQ. V dropped 0 bases and J dropped 5; count of bases not matched to a gene: 11. CDR3 bases: TGCGCCAGCAGCTTGGCCCTCGACCCGGGACAGGGGCACGAGCAGTACTTC. Translating gives CASSLALDPGQGHEQYF.

This clone turned up a few times. The chain links TRBV27 to TRBJ2-7, with 7 bases identical to TRBD2. V trimming: 5 bases; J trimming: 6 bases; junction bases outside the gene matches: 13. The CDR3 runs to 15 residues. CDR1 is MNHEY and CDR2 is SMNVEV in the germline V gene (reference sequence). In DNA, the CDR3 is TGTGCCAGCAGTGCCCGGGGGAGCGGGAAAGCCGAGCAGTACTTC. This encodes CASSARGSGKAEQYF.

The rearrangement joins TRBV12-5 to TRBJ1-5; maybe TRBD1 (5 bases). Per the germline V gene, CDR1 is LGHNT and CDR2 is FRNRAP. With 0 bases removed from V and 11 bases from J, the gap between germline ends came to 23 bases. The CDR3 is made up of 17 amino acids. The chain's CDR3 is CASGLVGSKAREVAQHF. As DNA, the CDR3 is TGTGCTAGTGGTTTGGTGGGCTCGAAGGCCAGGGAGGTAGCCCAGCATTTT.

J is TRBJ2-6 and V is TRBV30; D is undetermined. V was pared by 0 bases and J by 0 bases, with 12 bases between. This CDR3 region has 17 residues. The germline gives CDR1 GTSNPN, CDR2 SVGIG (reference sequence). CDR3 bases: TGTGCCTGGAGTGTACCCCCCGGTTACTCTGGGGCCAACGTCCTGACTTTC. As protein: CAWSVPPGYSGANVLTF.

The chain couples TRBV7-2 to TRBJ2-7, with 13 positions matching TRBD2. Germline values: CDR1 SGHTA, CDR2 FQGNSA. CDR3 length: 18 amino acids. V was pared by 3 bases and J by 7 bases, with 15 bases of the junction left unmatched. CDR3 DNA: TGTGCCAGCAGCTTTGGGACGGCCGGGACTAGCGGGGAGGGGGAGCAGTACTTC. This codes for CASSFGTAGTSGEGEQYF.

V and J are TRBV7-2 and TRBJ2-2, with 11 nucleotides matching TRBD2. Trimming cost V 5 bases and J 3 bases; bases outside gene matches: 14. The germline CDR1 and CDR2 sequences are SGHTA and FQGNSA. The CDR3 runs 19 residues. The CDR3 sequence is CASSPARKRLAGYTGELFF. CDR3 DNA sequence: TGTGCCAGCAGCCCAGCCCGGAAAAGACTAGCGGGATACACCGGGGAGCTGTTTTTT.